This T cell receptor (beta chain) was retrieved from a study of immune characterization of retroperitoneal liposarcoma. TCRdb re-called the PCR reads through MiXCR, storing one row per CDR3 protein. This table has about 10,000 distinct CDR3 sequences, around 30% appearing once. Per the germline V gene, CDR1 is MNHGY and CDR2 is SAAAGT. The CDR3 is 15 amino acids. The receptor comes from a male donor with retroperitoneal liposarcoma. The V call is TRBV6-8, the J call TRBJ2-1; D assignment may be TRBD1 or TRBD2 (5 bases each). The end of the DNA is better explained by TRBJ2-7, so the J call may be wrong. The sequenced sample consisted of tumor tissue. The CDR3 sequence is CASSWQGQADNEQYF. CDR3 nucleotides: TGTGCCAGCAGTTGGCAGGGCCAAGCGGACAATGAGCAGTACTTC.